These 15 T cell receptor beta chains share one sample of origin, sequenced in a study of pediatric ulcerative colitis. Measured with immunoSEQ multiplex PCR; TCRdb has only the in-frame clones, and not every one. Found here are roughly 30,000 clones, roughly four fifths of them singletons; the top ten hold 3.5% to 4.5%. Source material: blood. The receptors derive from a boy between 10 and 17 years old with severe ulcerative colitis.

This clone occurred once. This chain links TRBV5-1 with TRBJ1-6, with 7 bases lining up with TRBD1. From germline, CDR1 is SGHRS and CDR2 YFSETQ. V lost 4 bases, J lost 6 bases, and 4 bases stayed unmatched. CDR3 length equals 14 residues. The DNA for the CDR3 is TGCGCCAGCAGCGCCGGGACAGCTAATTCACCCCTCCACTTT. This encodes CASSAGTANSPLHF. The full variable domain, in which reference TRBV5-1 and TRBJ1-6 provide the parts outside the CDR3, is KAGVTQTPRYLIKTRGQQVTLSCSPISGHRSVSWYQQTPGQGLQFLFEYFSETQRNKGNFPGRFSGRQFSNSRSEMNVSTLELGDSALYLCASSAGTANSPLHFGNGTRLTVT.

The chain combines TRBV6-6 with TRBJ1-1; the D is unclear. Trimming stripped 4 bases from V and 1 base from J, with 10 bases between. The CDR3 spans 14 residues. Germline CDR1 is MNHNY and CDR2 is SVGAGI (reference sequence). The CDR3 sequence: CASSSGRGNTEAFF. The DNA for the CDR3 is TGTGCCAGCAGTTCTGGACGGGGGAACACTGAAGCTTTCTTT.

V is TRBV5-6 and J is TRBJ1-1, with 7 bases aligning to TRBD1. CDR1 is SGHDT, CDR2 YYEEEE, per germline. V dropped 3 bases and J dropped 5; count of bases not matched to a gene: 4. This CDR3 spans 13 amino acids. The CDR3 nucleotides read TGTGCCAGCAGCTCACAGGGGAGGACTGAAGCTTTCTTT. Residues: CASSSQGRTEAFF.

This chain joins TRBV15 and TRBJ2-7; D call uncertain. The CDR3 length is 16 residues. Per germline, CDR1 LNHNV and CDR2 YYDKDF (reference sequence). The V end lost 0 bases, the J end lost 0 bases, and 12 bases lay between the germline ends. CDR3 sequence (DNA): TGTGCCACCAGCAGAGATCTATCCCTGCCCTCCTACGAGCAGTACTTC. Translating it yields CATSRDLSLPSYEQYF.

The rearrangement links TRBV2 to TRBJ1-5, with D unresolved. Looked up from germline, CDR1 is SNHLY and CDR2 is FYNNEI. The CDR3 sequence is 15 residues long. V was pared by 6 bases and J by 0 bases, with 12 bases between. CDR3 sequence: CASRADLYSNQPQHF. The CDR3 DNA reads as TGTGCCAGCAGGGCGGACCTGTATAGCAATCAGCCCCAGCATTTT. Using reference TRBV2 and TRBJ1-5 for the parts outside the CDR3, the full variable domain is EPEVTQTPSHQVTQMGQEVILRCVPISNHLYFYWYRQILGQKVEFLVSFYNNEISEKSEIFDDQFSVERPDGSNFTLKIRSTKLEDSAMYFCASRADLYSNQPQHFGDGTRLSIL.

The V and J genes are TRBV30 and TRBJ1-1; 7 positions agree with TRBD1. Trimming took 2 bases from V and 11 from J; bases not matched to a gene: 23. The germline CDR1 and CDR2 sequences are GTSNPN and SVGIG (reference sequence). The CDR3 runs to 17 residues. The CDR3 spells CAWSLSPMGQPNLWAFF. The CDR3 nucleotides read TGTGCCTGGAGTCTTAGTCCTATGGGACAGCCGAACCTCTGGGCTTTCTTT. The full variable domain, rest sourced from reference TRBV30 and TRBJ1-1, is SQTIHQWPATLVQPVGSPLSLECTVEGTSNPNLYWYRQAAGRGLQLLFYSVGIGQISSEVPQNLSASRPQDRQFILSSKKLLLSDSGFYLCAWSLSPMGQPNLWAFFGQGTRLTVV.

The chain links TRBV5-6 to TRBJ1-2; unclear D gene. CDR1 SGHDT and CDR2 YYEEEE come from the germline V gene. This CDR3 is 12 amino acids long. V lost 4 bases and J 8 bases, leaving 12 bases between the germline ends. Here the CDR3 reads CASSGTPWGYTF. The CDR3 DNA follows: TGTGCCAGCAGCGGAACTCCTTGGGGCTACACCTTC.

The V call is TRBV6-6, the J call TRBJ2-1; D is unresolved. The CDR3 has 11 amino acids. Per germline, CDR1 MNHNY and CDR2 SVGAGI (reference sequence). Between the trimmed V and J ends, which lost 4 bases and 7 bases, there was a span of 5 bases. This CDR3 is CASSSGNEQFF. The DNA of the CDR3 is TGTGCCAGCAGTTCCGGAAATGAGCAGTTCTTC.

V gene TRBV7-2 combines with J gene TRBJ1-5, with D hard to call. The CDR3 is 13 amino acids. Trimming stripped 3 bases from V and 4 bases from J, with 7 bases between. Germline CDR1 and CDR2: SGHTA and FQGNSA. CDR3 nucleotide sequence: TGTGCCAGCAGCTTGACATGGAATCAGCCCCAGCATTTT. It yields the protein CASSLTWNQPQHF.

This rearrangement joins TRBV10-2 to TRBJ2-5, with TRBD2 as a possible D gene (6 bases). V dropped 5 bases and J dropped 2 bases, with 9 bases sitting between them. CDR3 size: 13 residues. Germline CDR1 and CDR2: WSHSY and SAAADI. CDR3 sequence (DNA): TGCGCCAGCAGTAGGACTACGCAAGAGACCCAGTACTTC. Amino acid sequence: CASSRTTQETQYF.

The CDR3 coding sequence is TGTGCCAGCAGCTCGCAGGAAGGTACGCAGTATTTT. Its protein product is CASSSQEGTQYF. The rearrangement links TRBV7-6 to TRBJ2-3, with no clear D. Trimming took off 4 bases at V and 8 bases at J, with 10 bases between the two ends. Germline loops: CDR1 SGHVS, CDR2 FNYEAQ. The CDR3 is 12 residues long.

The genes are TRBV5-4 and TRBJ2-5; D is possibly TRBD2 (6 bases). Trimming shortened V by 3 bases and J by 5 bases, and 17 bases separated the two germline ends. This CDR3 is 15 amino acids long. Germline V CDR1 and CDR2: SGHNT, YYREEE (reference sequence). CDR3 in amino acids: CASSSAGTSRETQYF. In DNA form, the CDR3 reads TGTGCCAGCAGCTCCGCTGGGACTTCTCGGGAGACCCAGTACTTC.

In its sample, this clone was seen a few times. V gene TRBV11-2 combines with J gene TRBJ1-2, with no clear D. Looked up from germline, CDR1 is SGHAT and CDR2 is FQNNGV. The length of the CDR3 is 16 residues. V was trimmed by 1 base and J by 3 bases, leaving 15 bases between them. CDR3 loop: CASSLVGLVWDYGYTF. For the CDR3, the DNA is TGTGCCAGCAGCTTAGTAGGTCTCGTCTGGGACTATGGCTACACCTTC. The variable domain in full, completed from reference TRBV11-2 and TRBJ1-2, reads EAGVAQSPRYKIIEKRQSVAFWCNPISGHATLYWYQQILGQGPKLLIQFQNNGVVDDSQLPKDRFSAERLKGVDSTLKIQPAKLEDSAVYLCASSLVGLVWDYGYTFGSGTRLTVV.

In this sample, this clone turned up a few times. The chain uses TRBV7-9 and TRBJ1-1; D not resolved. V dropped 4 bases and J dropped 3 bases, with 9 bases sitting between them. This CDR3 spans 13 amino acids. In germline, CDR1 is SEHNR, CDR2 FQNEAQ (reference sequence). CDR3 coding DNA: TGTGCCAGCAGCTACCCGGCGGACACTGAAGCTTTCTTT. Its protein product is CASSYPADTEAFF.

This chain connects TRBV4-3 to TRBJ1-3; D call uncertain. Germline assignment: CDR1 LGHNA and CDR2 YSLEER. V shed 0 bases and J shed 4 bases, with 4 bases lying between them. This CDR3 has 13 residues. CDR3 amino acids: CASSQEPGNTIYF. CDR3 nucleotides: TGCGCCAGCAGCCAAGAACCAGGAAACACCATATATTTT.